Following are 30 T cell receptor beta chains from one sample sequenced in a study of T cell responses to AZD1222 COVID-19 vaccine. Measured with immunoSEQ multiplex PCR; TCRdb has only the in-frame clones, and not every one. Of more than 95,000 clones listed, over 75% are singletons. The sequencing used peripheral blood, collected on day 0 of AZD1222 vaccination. The receptors stem from an adult in good health.

This clone was observed at least ten times. J is TRBJ1-1 and V is TRBV11-2; D uncertain. V lost 1 base to trimming and J lost 7 bases, with 7 bases between them. This CDR3 comprises 12 residues. Germline assignment: CDR1 SGHAT and CDR2 FQNNGV. This CDR3 reads CASSLGEVEAFF. The CDR3, as DNA: TGTGCCAGCAGCTTAGGTGAAGTTGAAGCTTTCTTT.

The V gene is TRBV10-3, the J gene TRBJ2-1; maybe TRBD2 (6 bases). CDR3 length equals 16 residues. Germline V lookup: CDR1 ENHRY, CDR2 SYGVKD. Trimming stripped 3 bases from V and 5 bases from J, with 17 bases between. Written as DNA, the CDR3 is TGTGCCATCAGTGATCATGAGGAGGGACTGAACAATGAGCAGTTCTTC. Its translation: CAISDHEEGLNNEQFF.

The chain uses TRBV15 and TRBJ2-1; D not resolved. Trimming stripped 2 bases from V and 8 bases from J, with 10 bases between. Germline CDR1 reads LNHNV; CDR2 reads YYDKDF (reference sequence). The CDR3 consists of 13 residues. CDR3 nucleotide sequence: TGTGCCACCAGCAGACCCCCTGGCCATGAGCAGTTCTTC. Translating gives CATSRPPGHEQFF.

The rearrangement joins TRBV7-2 to TRBJ2-7; no clear D. Germline values: CDR1 SGHTA, CDR2 FQGNSA. This CDR3 region has 11 residues. V shed 4 bases and J shed 4 bases, with 5 bases lying between them. CDR3 coding DNA: TGTGCCAGCAGCTCCTATTACGAGCAGTACTTC. Translation gives CASSSYYEQYF. The variable domain in full, with the rest retrieved from reference TRBV7-2 and TRBJ2-7, is GAGVSQSPSNKVTEKGKDVELRCDPISGHTALYWYRQSLGQGLEFLIYFQGNSAPDKSGLPSDRFSAERTGGSVSTLTIQRTQQEDSAVYLCASSSYYEQYFGPGTRLTVT.

The rearrangement uses TRBV5-6 and TRBJ1-6; a possible D gene is TRBD1 (6 bases). With 5 bases removed from V and 6 bases from J, the gap between germline ends came to 15 bases. The CDR3 totals 15 residues. The germline CDR1 and CDR2 sequences are SGHDT and YYEEEE. The CDR3 DNA reads as TGTGCCAGCAGTTATCAGGACAGAATTAATTCACCCCTCCACTTT. It yields the protein CASSYQDRINSPLHF.

This clone was counted a few times. The chain uses TRBV6-5 and TRBJ1-4, with unresolved D. V was pared by 0 bases and J by 8 bases, with 13 bases between. The CDR3 covers 15 residues. Per germline, CDR1 MNHEY and CDR2 SVGAGI. CDR3 bases: TGTGCCAGCAGTTACTCGAGGAGGGTGGGAGAAAAACTGTTTTTT. Its translation: CASSYSRRVGEKLFF.

J is TRBJ2-1 and V is TRBV7-9, with D possibly being TRBD2 (5 bases). Germline values: CDR1 SEHNR, CDR2 FQNEAQ (reference sequence). The CDR3 length is 16 residues. V gave up 5 bases and J gave up 2 bases, with 16 bases separating them. The CDR3 sequence is CASSATRASTYNEQFF. The CDR3 DNA is TGTGCCAGCAGCGCGACTCGGGCTAGCACCTACAATGAGCAGTTCTTC.

In this sample, this clone turned up once. The chain links TRBV9 to TRBJ2-6; D gene ambiguous. With 4 bases removed from V and 1 base from J, the gap between germline ends came to 15 bases. Germline CDR1 is SGDLS and CDR2 is YYNGEE. The CDR3 has 17 residues. Here the CDR3 reads CASSFSPTVSGANVLTF. The CDR3 nucleotides read TGTGCCAGCAGCTTCAGTCCCACGGTATCTGGGGCCAACGTCCTGACTTTC.

The chain recombines TRBV9 with TRBJ1-4; D is undetermined. The V gene lost 0 bases and the J gene lost 5 bases, with 8 bases spanning the gap. The CDR3 spans 14 residues. Looked up from germline, CDR1 is SGDLS and CDR2 is YYNGEE. This CDR3 is CASSVDVGNEKLFF. DNA of the CDR3: TGTGCCAGCAGCGTAGACGTGGGGAATGAAAAACTGTTTTTT.

The chain carries TRBV7-9 and TRBJ1-2; D gene uncertain. This CDR3 spans 14 amino acids. Germline CDR1 SEHNR, CDR2 FQNEAQ (reference sequence). Between the trimmed V and J ends, which lost 4 bases and 3 bases, there was a span of 12 bases. The CDR3 DNA sequence: TGTGCCAGCAGCTCCGGGTCCGGGGACTATGGCTACACCTTC. Translated: CASSSGSGDYGYTF.

The chain couples TRBV5-1 to TRBJ1-1, with 8 bases fitting TRBD1. V lost 0 bases, J lost 4 bases, and 11 bases stayed unmatched. CDR1 is SGHRS, CDR2 YFSETQ, per germline. The CDR3 has 17 residues. The CDR3 DNA follows: TGCGCCAGCAGCTTGGCCAGGGGGACAGGCAGACCCACTGAAGCTTTCTTT. Translating gives CASSLARGTGRPTEAFF.

The V gene is TRBV5-1, the J gene TRBJ1-3; D is unclear. CDR1 is SGHRS, CDR2 YFSETQ, per germline. Trimming cost V 9 bases and J 2 bases, with 12 bases left between them. This CDR3 is built from 13 residues. The DNA for the CDR3 is TGCGCCACCGGAGACGGAGCTGGAAACACCATATATTTT. Translation gives CATGDGAGNTIYF.

The chain joins TRBV19 to TRBJ2-1; perhaps TRBD2 as D (7 bases). V shed 9 bases and J shed 0 bases, with 15 bases lying between them. CDR1 is LNHDA and CDR2 is SQIVND in the germline V gene (reference sequence). CDR3 length: 15 amino acids. The CDR3 DNA follows: TGTGCCAGCACGGCGGGGGCCAGCTCCTACAATGAGCAGTTCTTC. Its protein product is CASTAGASSYNEQFF.

The chain carries TRBV27 and TRBJ2-5; D perhaps matches TRBD2 (6 bases). This CDR3 comprises 14 residues. Germline CDR1 and CDR2: MNHEY and SMNVEV (reference sequence). V lost 3 bases, J lost 4 bases, and 12 bases lay in between. The CDR3 region is CASSLGLGGETQYF. The CDR3 nucleotides read TGTGCCAGCAGTTTGGGGTTGGGGGGAGAGACCCAGTACTTC.

The chain employs TRBV3-1 (or the pseudogene TRBV3-2) and TRBJ2-2; possibly TRBD2 for D (6 bases). Trimming shortened V by 2 bases and J by 5 bases, and 9 bases separated the two germline ends. Germline values: CDR1 LGHDT, CDR2 YNNKEL (reference sequence). The CDR3 contains 14 residues. CDR3 amino acids: CASSQRSGTGELFF. The CDR3 DNA sequence: TGTGCCAGCAGCCAACGTAGCGGTACCGGGGAGCTGTTTTTT.

This chain joins TRBV5-6 and TRBJ2-7; weak D call: TRBD2 (5 bases). Germline V gene data show CDR1 as SGHDT and CDR2 as YYEEEE. This CDR3 spans 15 amino acids. Trimming shortened V by 4 bases and J by 5 bases, and 19 bases separated the two germline ends. CDR3 region: CASSPVGGEGHEQYF. The CDR3 nucleotides are TGTGCCAGCAGCCCAGTGGGCGGTGAGGGTCACGAGCAGTACTTC.

The chain links TRBV19 to TRBJ1-4; D possibly corresponds to TRBD1 (6 bases). V shed 5 bases and J shed 3 bases, with 16 bases lying between them. Per the germline V gene, CDR1 is LNHDA and CDR2 is SQIVND (reference sequence). The length of the CDR3 is 16 residues. The CDR3 DNA is TGTGCCAGTAGTTTTACTAAGGGGGTGGCTAATGAAAAACTGTTTTTT. Protein sequence: CASSFTKGVANEKLFF.

The rearrangement links TRBV10-3 to TRBJ1-2, with no clear D. Trimming shortened V by 2 bases and J by 4 bases, and 11 bases separated the two germline ends. The CDR3 runs to 14 residues. CDR1 is ENHRY and CDR2 is SYGVKD in the germline V gene. Here the CDR3 DNA reads TGTGCCATCAGTGAGAGTGGGAATTCCTATGGCTACACCTTC. Translation: CAISESGNSYGYTF.

J is TRBJ1-3 and V is TRBV6-2 or TRBV6-3; D gene ambiguous. This CDR3 is 11 amino acids long. The V gene lost 2 bases and the J gene lost 7 bases, with 3 bases spanning the gap. Germline CDR1 and CDR2: MNHEY and SVGEGT. Here the CDR3 reads CASSYGNTIYF. The CDR3 DNA is TGTGCCAGCAGTTACGGCAACACCATATATTTT.

The CDR3 protein is CASSLASLAGYEQFF. The CDR3 region has the DNA TGCGCCAGCAGCTTGGCGAGTCTAGCGGGCTATGAGCAGTTCTTC. This rearrangement joins TRBV5-1 to TRBJ2-1, with 8 bases fitting TRBD2. Germline assignment: CDR1 SGHRS and CDR2 YFSETQ. This CDR3 region has 15 residues. The ends lost 0 bases at V and 8 bases at J; junction bases unmatched: 7.

Here the CDR3 DNA reads TGTGCCAGCAGCTTGGGGGGGACAGAATATGGCTACACCTTC. Translation gives CASSLGGTEYGYTF. The chain joins TRBV5-6 to TRBJ1-2; 7 nucleotides match TRBD1. J gave up 5 bases and V 0 bases, and 4 bases lay outside the gene matches. The CDR3 extends over 14 amino acids. Germline assignment: CDR1 SGHDT and CDR2 YYEEEE.

V is TRBV5-4 and J is TRBJ2-3; 11 bases agree with TRBD2. Germline CDR1 and CDR2: SGHNT and YYREEE (reference sequence). CDR3 length: 16 amino acids. The V and J ends lost 4 bases and 1 base, in that order; junction bases with no gene match: 5. CDR3 sequence (DNA): TGTGCCAGCAGCAGGGGACTAGCGGTTGGCACAGATACGCAGTATTTT. As protein: CASSRGLAVGTDTQYF.

V is TRBV2 and J is TRBJ1-5; the match to TRBD1 covers 7 bases. This CDR3 region has 14 residues. The ends lost 6 bases at V and 7 bases at J; junction bases unmatched: 9. CDR1 is SNHLY and CDR2 is FYNNEI in the germline V gene. The CDR3 nucleotides read TGTGCCAGCAGATATCGGCAGGGGGACCAGCCCCAGCATTTT. As protein: CASRYRQGDQPQHF. Supplemented by reference TRBV2 and TRBJ1-5, the full variable domain reads EPEVTQTPSHQVTQMGQEVILRCVPISNHLYFYWYRQILGQKVEFLVSFYNNEISEKSEIFDDQFSVERPDGSNFTLKIRSTKLEDSAMYFCASRYRQGDQPQHFGDGTRLSIL.

The rearrangement joins TRBV7-9 to TRBJ2-3; 7 nucleotides match TRBD1. The CDR3 runs to 15 residues. V shed 1 base and J 8 bases; nucleotides not matched to a gene: 9. The germline CDR1 and CDR2 sequences are SEHNR and FQNEAQ (reference sequence). CDR3 bases: TGTGCCAGCAGCTTAGGACAGGGCGACGTTAGTACGCAGTATTTT. Its translation is CASSLGQGDVSTQYF.

J is TRBJ1-4 and V is TRBV27, with D tentatively TRBD1 (5 bases). The CDR3 is 17 residues long. V was clipped by 6 bases and J by 4 bases, with 21 bases between them. Germline lookup yields CDR1 MNHEY and CDR2 SMNVEV (reference sequence). The CDR3 is CASSRGVPRLGNEKLFF. CDR3 nucleotide sequence: TGTGCCAGCAGCCGGGGGGTACCGAGGCTCGGTAATGAAAAACTGTTTTTT.

The chain couples TRBV6-2 or TRBV6-3 to TRBJ2-3, with 12 bases identical to TRBD2. The CDR3 covers 19 residues. V lost 0 bases to trimming and J lost 1 base; unmatched junction nucleotides: 8. Germline V CDR1 and CDR2: MNHEY, SVGEGT. The CDR3 DNA sequence: TGTGCCAGCAGTTACTCGGCACTAGCGGGAGGATTTCGCACAGATACGCAGTATTTT. Protein: CASSYSALAGGFRTDTQYF.

The chain has TRBV27 and TRBJ1-6; D is ambiguous. Germline loops: CDR1 MNHEY, CDR2 SMNVEV (reference sequence). V was cut by 2 bases and J by 10 bases, with 21 bases left in between. The CDR3 sequence is 17 residues long. The CDR3 loop is CASSLGWGQAEVSPLHF. DNA of the CDR3: TGTGCCAGCAGTTTAGGGTGGGGTCAGGCGGAGGTCTCACCCCTCCACTTT.

The chain couples TRBV5-8 to TRBJ2-7, with D perhaps matching TRBD2 (5 bases). Germline V lookup: CDR1 SGHTS, CDR2 YDEGEE. The V and J ends lost 4 bases and 0 bases respectively, with 20 bases between them. The CDR3 is 17 residues long. CDR3 nucleotides: TGTGCCAGCAGCACTTCGGGCGTTCCGGGGTCCTCCTACGAGCAGTACTTC. It specifies CASSTSGVPGSSYEQYF.

This chain links TRBV9 with TRBJ2-3, with 8 nucleotides matching TRBD2. Trimming at V came to 4 bases and at J to 4 bases, leaving 11 bases not matched to a gene. The CDR3 has 16 residues. Germline V gene data show CDR1 as SGDLS and CDR2 as YYNGEE. The DNA of the CDR3 is TGTGCCAGCAGCCCCCGCCAGGCGGGGGGTTCAGATACGCAGTATTTT. Its translation: CASSPRQAGGSDTQYF.

V is TRBV19 and J is TRBJ2-4; 9 bases are shared with TRBD1. Germline lookup yields CDR1 LNHDA and CDR2 SQIVND (reference sequence). The CDR3 contains 13 residues. With V trimmed by 10 bases and J by 8 bases, 9 bases remained unmatched. In DNA, the CDR3 is TGTGCCACCCCCCGGACAGGGGTTGACATTCAGTACTTC. It codes for CATPRTGVDIQYF.